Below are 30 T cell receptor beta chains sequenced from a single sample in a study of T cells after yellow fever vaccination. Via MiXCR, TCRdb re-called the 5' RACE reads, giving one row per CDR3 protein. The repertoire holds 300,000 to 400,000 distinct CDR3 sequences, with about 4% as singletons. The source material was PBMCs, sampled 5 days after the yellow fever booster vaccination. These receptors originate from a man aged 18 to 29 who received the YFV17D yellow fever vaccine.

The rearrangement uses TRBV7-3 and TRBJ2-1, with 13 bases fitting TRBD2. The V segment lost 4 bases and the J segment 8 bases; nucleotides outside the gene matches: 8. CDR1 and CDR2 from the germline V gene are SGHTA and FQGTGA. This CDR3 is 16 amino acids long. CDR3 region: CASSSRLAGGIDEQFF. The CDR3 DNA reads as TGTGCCAGCAGCTCCCGACTAGCGGGGGGTATCGATGAGCAGTTCTTC. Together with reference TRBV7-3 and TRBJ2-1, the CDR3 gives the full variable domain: GAGVSQTPSNKVTEKGKYVELRCDPISGHTALYWYRQSLGQGPEFLIYFQGTGAADDSGLPNDRFFAVRPEGSVSTLKIQRTERGDSAVYLCASSSRLAGGIDEQFFGPGTRLTVL.

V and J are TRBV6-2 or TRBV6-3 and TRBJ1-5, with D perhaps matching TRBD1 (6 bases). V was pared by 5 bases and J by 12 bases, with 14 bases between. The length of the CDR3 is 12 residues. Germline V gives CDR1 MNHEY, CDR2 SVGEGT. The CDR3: CASSPGEGFQHF. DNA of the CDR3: TGTGCCAGCAGTCCAGGGGAGGGTTTCCAGCATTTT.

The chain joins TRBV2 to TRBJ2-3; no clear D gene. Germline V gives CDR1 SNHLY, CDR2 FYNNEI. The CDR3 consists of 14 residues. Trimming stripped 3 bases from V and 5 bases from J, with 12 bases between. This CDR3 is CASSDRSPVDTQYF. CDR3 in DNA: TGTGCCAGCAGTGACAGATCGCCGGTAGATACGCAGTATTTT.

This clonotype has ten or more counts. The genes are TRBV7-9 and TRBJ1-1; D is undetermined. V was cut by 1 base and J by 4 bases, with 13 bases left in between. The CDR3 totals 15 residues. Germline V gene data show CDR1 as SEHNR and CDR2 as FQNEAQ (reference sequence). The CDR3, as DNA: TGTGCCAGCAGCTTAGTAAGGGAGATCCGCACTGAAGCTTTCTTT. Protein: CASSLVREIRTEAFF.

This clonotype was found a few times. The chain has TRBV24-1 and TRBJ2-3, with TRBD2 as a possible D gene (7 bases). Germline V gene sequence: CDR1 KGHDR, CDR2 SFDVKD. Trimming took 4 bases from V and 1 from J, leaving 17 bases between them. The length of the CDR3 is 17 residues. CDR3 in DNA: TGTGCCACCAGTGAGGGTTGGGGGGGCGCTGGCACAGATACGCAGTATTTT. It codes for CATSEGWGGAGTDTQYF.

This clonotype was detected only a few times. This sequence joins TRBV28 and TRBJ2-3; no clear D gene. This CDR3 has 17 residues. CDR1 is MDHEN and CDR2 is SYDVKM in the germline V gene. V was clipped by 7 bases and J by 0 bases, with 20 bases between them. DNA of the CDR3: TGTGCCAGCACCCTCTTAGGAGCATCTAGAAGCACAGATACGCAGTATTTT. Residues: CASTLLGASRSTDTQYF.

The CDR3 coding sequence is TGTGCCAGCAGCTTAATAGGGGGACTTACCGGGACAGGGTATTATAGCAATCAGCCCCAGCATTTT. Protein product: CASSLIGGLTGTGYYSNQPQHF. The rearrangement joins TRBV7-2 to TRBJ1-5, with 9 bases aligning to TRBD1. The CDR3 is 22 residues long. Germline V gene sequence: CDR1 SGHTA, CDR2 FQGNSA. V lost 2 bases to trimming and J lost 0 bases; unmatched junction nucleotides: 20.

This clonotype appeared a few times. The CDR3 protein is CASSFPWSASSSGANVLTF. The CDR3 DNA is TGTGCCAGCAGCTTCCCATGGTCAGCCTCGAGCTCTGGGGCCAACGTCCTGACTTTC. The J gene is TRBJ2-6, the V gene TRBV7-9; D is uncertain. Germline-derived CDR1 and CDR2 are SEHNR and FQNEAQ (reference sequence). The length of the CDR3 is 19 residues. V was cut by 3 bases and J by 0 bases, with 18 bases left in between. The full variable domain, rest sourced from reference TRBV7-9 and TRBJ2-6, is DTGVSQNPRHKITKRGQNVTFRCDPISEHNRLYWYRQTLGQGPEFLTYFQNEAQLEKSRLLSDRFSAERPKGSFSTLEIQRTEQGDSAMYLCASSFPWSASSSGANVLTFGAGSRLTVL.

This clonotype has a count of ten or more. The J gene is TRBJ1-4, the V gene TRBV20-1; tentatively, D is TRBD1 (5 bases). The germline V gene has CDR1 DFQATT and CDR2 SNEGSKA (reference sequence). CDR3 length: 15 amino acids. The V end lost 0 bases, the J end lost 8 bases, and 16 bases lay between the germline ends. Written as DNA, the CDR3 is TGCAGTGCTAGAGATCGGAGCAGGGCCGGAGAAAAACTGTTTTTT. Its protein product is CSARDRSRAGEKLFF.

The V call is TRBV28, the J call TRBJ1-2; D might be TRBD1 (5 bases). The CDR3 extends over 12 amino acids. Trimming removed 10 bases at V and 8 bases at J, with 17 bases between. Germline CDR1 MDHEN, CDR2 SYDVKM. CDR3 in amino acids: CAITLWGSGYTF. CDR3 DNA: TGTGCCATCACCCTCTGGGGGTCCGGCTACACCTTC.

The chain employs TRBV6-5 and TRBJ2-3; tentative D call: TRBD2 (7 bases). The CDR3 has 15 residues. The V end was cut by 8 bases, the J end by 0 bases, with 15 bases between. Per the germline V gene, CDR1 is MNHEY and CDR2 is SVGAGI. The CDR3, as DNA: TGTGCCAGCCAGTTGGGAGGGGGTAGCACAGATACGCAGTATTTT. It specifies CASQLGGGSTDTQYF.

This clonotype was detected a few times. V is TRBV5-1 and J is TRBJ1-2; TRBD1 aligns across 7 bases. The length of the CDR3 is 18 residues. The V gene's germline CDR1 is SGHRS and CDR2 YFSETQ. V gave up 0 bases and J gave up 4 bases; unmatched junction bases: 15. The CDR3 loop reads CASSLEGAVSKNIYGYTF. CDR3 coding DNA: TGCGCCAGCAGCTTGGAGGGGGCAGTCTCAAAGAATATCTATGGCTACACCTTC. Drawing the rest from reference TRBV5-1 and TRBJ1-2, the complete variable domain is KAGVTQTPRYLIKTRGQQVTLSCSPISGHRSVSWYQQTPGQGLQFLFEYFSETQRNKGNFPGRFSGRQFSNSRSEMNVSTLELGDSALYLCASSLEGAVSKNIYGYTFGSGTRLTVV.

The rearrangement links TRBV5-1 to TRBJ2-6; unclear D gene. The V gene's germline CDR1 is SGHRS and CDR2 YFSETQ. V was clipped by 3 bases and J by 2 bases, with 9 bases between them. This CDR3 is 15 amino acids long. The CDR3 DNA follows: TGCGCCAGCAGCTCATCAGGCGCTGGGGCCAACGTCCTGACTTTC. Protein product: CASSSSGAGANVLTF.

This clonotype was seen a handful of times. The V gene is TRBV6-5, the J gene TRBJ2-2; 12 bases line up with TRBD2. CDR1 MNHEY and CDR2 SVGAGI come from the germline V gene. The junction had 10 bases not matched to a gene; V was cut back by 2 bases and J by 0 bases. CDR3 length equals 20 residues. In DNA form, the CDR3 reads TGTGCCAGCAGTTACCTCGGACTAGCGGGGACAAGTACGAACACCGGGGAGCTGTTTTTT. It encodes CASSYLGLAGTSTNTGELFF.

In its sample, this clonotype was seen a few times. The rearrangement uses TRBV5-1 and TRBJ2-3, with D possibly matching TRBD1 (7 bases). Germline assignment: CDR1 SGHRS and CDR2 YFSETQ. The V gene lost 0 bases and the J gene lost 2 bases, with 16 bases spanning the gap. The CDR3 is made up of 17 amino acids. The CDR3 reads CASSLGQGGFPTDTQYF. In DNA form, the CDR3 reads TGCGCCAGCAGCTTGGGGCAGGGGGGTTTCCCCACAGATACGCAGTATTTT.

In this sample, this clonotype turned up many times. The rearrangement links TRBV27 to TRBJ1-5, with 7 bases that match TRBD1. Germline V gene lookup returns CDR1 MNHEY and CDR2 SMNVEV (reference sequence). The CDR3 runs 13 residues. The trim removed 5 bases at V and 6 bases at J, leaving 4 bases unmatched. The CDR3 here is CASSRTGAQPQHF. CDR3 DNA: TGTGCCAGCAGTCGTACAGGGGCTCAGCCCCAGCATTTT.

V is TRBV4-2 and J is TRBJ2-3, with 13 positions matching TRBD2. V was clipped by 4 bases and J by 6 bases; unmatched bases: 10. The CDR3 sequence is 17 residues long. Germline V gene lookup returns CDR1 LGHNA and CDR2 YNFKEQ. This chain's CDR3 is CASSRSTSGGIEDTQYF. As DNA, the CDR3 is TGTGCCAGCAGCCGATCGACTAGCGGGGGGATCGAGGATACGCAGTATTTT.

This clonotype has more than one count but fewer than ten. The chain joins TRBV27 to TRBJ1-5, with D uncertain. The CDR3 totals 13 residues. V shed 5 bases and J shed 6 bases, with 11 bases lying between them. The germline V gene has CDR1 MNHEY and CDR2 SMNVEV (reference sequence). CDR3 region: CASSPAGAQPQHF. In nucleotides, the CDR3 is TGTGCCAGCAGTCCCGCCGGTGCTCAGCCCCAGCATTTT.

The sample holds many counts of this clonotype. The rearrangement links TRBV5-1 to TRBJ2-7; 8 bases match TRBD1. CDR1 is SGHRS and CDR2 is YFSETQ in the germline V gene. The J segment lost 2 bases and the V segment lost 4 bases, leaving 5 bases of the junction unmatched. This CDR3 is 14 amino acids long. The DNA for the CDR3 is TGCGCCAGCAGCCCACCACAGGGGGCCTACGAGCAGTACTTC. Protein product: CASSPPQGAYEQYF.

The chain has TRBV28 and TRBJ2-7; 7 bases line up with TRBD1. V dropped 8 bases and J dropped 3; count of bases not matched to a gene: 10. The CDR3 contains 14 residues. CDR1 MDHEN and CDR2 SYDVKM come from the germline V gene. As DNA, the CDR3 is TGTGCCAGCGGTGCTCCGGGACAGAGCTACGAGCAGTACGTC. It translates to CASGAPGQSYEQYV.

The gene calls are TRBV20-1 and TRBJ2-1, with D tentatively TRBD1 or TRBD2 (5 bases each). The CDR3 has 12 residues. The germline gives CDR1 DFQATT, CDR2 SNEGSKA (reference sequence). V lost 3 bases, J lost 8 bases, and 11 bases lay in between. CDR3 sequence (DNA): TGCAGTGCTAGCGGGGCCGGGGATGAGCAGTTCTTC. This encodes CSASGAGDEQFF.

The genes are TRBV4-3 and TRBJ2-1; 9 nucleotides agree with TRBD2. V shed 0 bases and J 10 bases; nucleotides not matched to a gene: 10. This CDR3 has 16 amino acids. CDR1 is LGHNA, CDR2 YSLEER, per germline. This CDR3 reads CASSQDHSGGGGEQFF. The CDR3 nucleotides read TGCGCCAGCAGCCAAGATCATAGCGGGGGCGGCGGGGAGCAGTTCTTC.

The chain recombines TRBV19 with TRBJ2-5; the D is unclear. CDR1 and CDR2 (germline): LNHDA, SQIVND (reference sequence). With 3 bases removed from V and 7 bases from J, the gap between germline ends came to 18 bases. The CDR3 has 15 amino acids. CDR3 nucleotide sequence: TGTGCCAGTAGTATCGGGCAGCCCTTTTTTGGGACCCAGTACTTC. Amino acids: CASSIGQPFFGTQYF.

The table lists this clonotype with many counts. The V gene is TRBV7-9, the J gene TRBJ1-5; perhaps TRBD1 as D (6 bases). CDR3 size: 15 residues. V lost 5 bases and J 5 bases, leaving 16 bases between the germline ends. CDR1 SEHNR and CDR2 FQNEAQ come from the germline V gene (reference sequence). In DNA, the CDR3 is TGTGCCAGCAGCCCTTTGGGGGGGCAGGATCAGCCCCAGCATTTT. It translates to CASSPLGGQDQPQHF.

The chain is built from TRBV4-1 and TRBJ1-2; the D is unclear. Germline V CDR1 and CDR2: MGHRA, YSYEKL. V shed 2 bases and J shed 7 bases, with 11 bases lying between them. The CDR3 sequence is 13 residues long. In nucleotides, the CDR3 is TGCGCCAGCAGCCAAAGGCCGGTGGGTGGCTACACCTTC. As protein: CASSQRPVGGYTF.

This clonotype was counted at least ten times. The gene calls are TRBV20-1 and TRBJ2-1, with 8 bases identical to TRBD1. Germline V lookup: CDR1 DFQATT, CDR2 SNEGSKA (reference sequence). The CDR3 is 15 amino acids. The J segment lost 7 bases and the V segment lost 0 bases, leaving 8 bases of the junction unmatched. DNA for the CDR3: TGCAGTGCTAGAGACAAGACAGGGGCCGGGAATGAGCAGTTCTTC. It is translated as CSARDKTGAGNEQFF.

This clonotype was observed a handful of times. The CDR3 DNA is TGTGCCAGCAGCAAAGGGACAGGGGGCACCGTAAACACCGGGGAGCTGTTTTTT. This translates into CASSKGTGGTVNTGELFF. V gene TRBV21-1 combines with J gene TRBJ2-2; TRBD1 was called by the table and not checked on the DNA. TRBV21-1 has pseudogene status. CDR3 size: 18 residues.

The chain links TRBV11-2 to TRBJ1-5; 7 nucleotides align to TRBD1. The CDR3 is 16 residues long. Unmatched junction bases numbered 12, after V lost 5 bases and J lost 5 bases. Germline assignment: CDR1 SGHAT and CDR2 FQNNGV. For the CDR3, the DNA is TGTGCCAGCAGCCATCGACAGGGAGGGCCGGATCAGCCCCAGCATTTT. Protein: CASSHRQGGPDQPQHF. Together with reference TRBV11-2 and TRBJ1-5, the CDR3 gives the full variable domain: EAGVAQSPRYKIIEKRQSVAFWCNPISGHATLYWYQQILGQGPKLLIQFQNNGVVDDSQLPKDRFSAERLKGVDSTLKIQPAKLEDSAVYLCASSHRQGGPDQPQHFGDGTRLSIL.

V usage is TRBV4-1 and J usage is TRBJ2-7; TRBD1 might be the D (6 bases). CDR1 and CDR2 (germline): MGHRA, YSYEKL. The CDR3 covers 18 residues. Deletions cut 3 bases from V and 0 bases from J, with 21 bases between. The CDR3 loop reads CASSQQGPHATSSYEQYF. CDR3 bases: TGCGCCAGCAGCCAGCAGGGGCCCCATGCCACGAGCTCCTACGAGCAGTACTTC.

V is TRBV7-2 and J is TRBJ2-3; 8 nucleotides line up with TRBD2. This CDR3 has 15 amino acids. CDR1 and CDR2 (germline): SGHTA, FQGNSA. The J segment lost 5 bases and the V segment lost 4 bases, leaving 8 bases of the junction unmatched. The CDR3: CASSSWTSREDTQYF. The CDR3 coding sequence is TGTGCCAGCAGCTCTTGGACTAGCAGGGAAGATACGCAGTATTTT.